This T cell receptor (beta chain) was identified during a study of circulating and synovial CD4+ cells in juvenile arthritis. Study-wide results and caveats: These blood cells shared more CDR3 sequences with synovium than bulk blood.

In the case of this clone: Its specificity is unknown.

Measured with immunoSEQ multiplex PCR; TCRdb has only the in-frame clones, and not every one. The sample contains more than 13,000 clones, around four fifths of which appear only once. The trim removed 2 bases at V and 8 bases at J, leaving 12 bases unmatched. CDR1 is LNHDA and CDR2 is SQIVND in the germline V gene (reference sequence). The CDR3 is 16 amino acids. The sequence derives from a human patient with juvenile idiopathic arthritis. Some clones in this sample may be carry-over from other donors' samples. The sequencing sample was made of CD4+ T cells from synovial fluid. This chain links TRBV19 with TRBJ1-1, with 9 bases fitting TRBD1. The CDR3 DNA is TGTGCCAGTAGTATAAAGGGACAGGGCTTTTCATCCGAAGCTTTCTTT. Protein product: CASSIKGQGFSSEAFF. The full variable domain, rest sourced from reference TRBV19 and TRBJ1-1, is DGGITQSPKYLFRKEGQNVTLSCEQNLNHDAMYWYRQDPGQGLRLIYYSQIVNDFQKGDIAEGYSVSREKKESFPLTVTSAQKNPTAFYLCASSIKGQGFSSEAFFGQGTRLTVV.